A single sample is the source of the 21 T cell receptor beta chains below, sequenced in a study of cytomegalovirus exposure and HLA in healthy donors. The PCR used 60 Vbeta and 13 Jbeta primers. Here immunoSEQ multiplex PCR was the method, and the copy in TCRdb shows in-frame clones only, minus some. The repertoire holds roughly 130,000 clones, with 75% to 85% as singletons. The sample consisted of PBMCs. The receptors derive from a man aged 40-55 years in good health and CMV-seronegative.

J is TRBJ2-3 and V is TRBV5-4; the D is unclear. The CDR3 covers 14 residues. CDR1 is SGHNT and CDR2 is YYREEE in the germline V gene (reference sequence). Trimming removed 0 bases from V and 5 bases from J, with 10 bases in between. CDR3 nucleotide sequence: TGTGCCAGCAGCTTGGATGGGCGTGGAGATACGCAGTATTTT. Translated: CASSLDGRGDTQYF. Full variable domain (outside the CDR3, taken from reference TRBV5-4 and TRBJ2-3): ETGVTQSPTHLIKTRGQQVTLRCSSQSGHNTVSWYQQALGQGPQFIFQYYREEENGRGNFPPRFSGLQFPNYSSELNVNALELDDSALYLCASSLDGRGDTQYFGPGTRLTVL.

Here the CDR3 DNA reads TGTGCCAGCAGCTTGGGGCTAGCGGGAGGGACTCTTGGCTATGAGCAGTTCTTC. Translated: CASSLGLAGGTLGYEQFF. V is TRBV5-4 and J is TRBJ2-1, with 12 bases fitting TRBD2. CDR1 and CDR2 from the germline V gene are SGHNT and YYREEE (reference sequence). The J segment lost 8 bases and the V segment lost 0 bases, leaving 12 bases of the junction unmatched. The CDR3 runs 18 residues. Complete variable domain (other parts from reference TRBV5-4 and TRBJ2-1): ETGVTQSPTHLIKTRGQQVTLRCSSQSGHNTVSWYQQALGQGPQFIFQYYREEENGRGNFPPRFSGLQFPNYSSELNVNALELDDSALYLCASSLGLAGGTLGYEQFFGPGTRLTVL.

This clone was observed a single time. This chain uses TRBV15 with TRBJ1-2; 7 positions agree with TRBD1. The V gene's germline CDR1 is LNHNV and CDR2 YYDKDF (reference sequence). Unmatched junction bases numbered 6, after V lost 1 base and J lost 4 bases. CDR3 length equals 15 residues. The DNA of the CDR3 is TGTGCCACCAGCAGAGGGTGGGACAGCTCCTATGGCTACACCTTC. This codes for CATSRGWDSSYGYTF.

The CDR3 sequence: CASSSAGLTGELFF. In nucleotides, the CDR3 is TGTGCCAGCAGTTCGGCAGGGTTAACCGGGGAGCTGTTTTTT. This rearrangement joins TRBV6-6 to TRBJ2-2, with D perhaps matching TRBD1 (5 bases). V lost 4 bases to trimming and J lost 5 bases, with 11 bases between them. Germline CDR1 MNHNY, CDR2 SVGAGI (reference sequence). The CDR3 is 14 amino acids.

The sample holds a few counts of this clone. The chain has TRBV4-1 and TRBJ2-5; TRBD2 aligns across 7 bases. CDR1 MGHRA and CDR2 YSYEKL come from the germline V gene. V lost 4 bases, J lost 2 bases, and 13 bases stayed unmatched. The CDR3 loop spans 17 amino acids. Here the CDR3 reads CASSPTPSGAPQETQYF. CDR3 DNA sequence: TGCGCCAGCAGCCCTACACCAAGCGGGGCCCCACAAGAGACCCAGTACTTC.

This chain links TRBV28 with TRBJ1-2, with 9 bases identical to TRBD1. This CDR3 spans 14 amino acids. In germline, CDR1 is MDHEN, CDR2 SYDVKM. V dropped 6 bases and J dropped 4; count of bases not matched to a gene: 6. The CDR3 region is CASRGTGTIYGYTF. The CDR3 DNA reads as TGTGCCAGCAGAGGGACAGGGACGATCTATGGCTACACCTTC.

The table lists this clone with a few counts. This chain connects TRBV2 to TRBJ1-6; the D gene is possibly TRBD1 (6 bases). Trimming left V 6 bases short and J 3 bases short, with 18 bases between. This CDR3 is built from 17 residues. Per germline, CDR1 SNHLY and CDR2 FYNNEI. CDR3 nucleotide sequence: TGTGCCAGCAGACTGAGAGGACAGCAAATCTATAATTCACCCCTCCACTTT. Its protein product is CASRLRGQQIYNSPLHF.

The V gene is TRBV6-5, the J gene TRBJ2-1, with 8 bases identical to TRBD1. Germline-derived CDR1 and CDR2 are MNHEY and SVGAGI. The CDR3 length is 16 residues. V lost 2 bases, J lost 2 bases, and 5 bases stayed unmatched. In nucleotides, the CDR3 is TGTGCCAGCAGTTACACACAGGGGGGCCCCTACAATGAGCAGTTCTTC. Translation: CASSYTQGGPYNEQFF.

The chain couples TRBV15 to TRBJ2-5; D remains ambiguous. Looked up from germline, CDR1 is LNHNV and CDR2 is YYDKDF (reference sequence). The CDR3 runs 13 residues. V was clipped by 1 base and J by 7 bases, with 10 bases between them. The CDR3 region has the DNA TGTGCCACCAGCAGAGTGGGCGAAGGGACCCAGTACTTC. It translates to CATSRVGEGTQYF.

The chain uses TRBV18 and TRBJ2-1, with 11 bases fitting TRBD2. In germline, CDR1 is KGHSH, CDR2 LQKENI. The CDR3 has 17 amino acids. With 1 base clipped from V and 10 bases from J, the junction kept 12 bases outside the gene matches. CDR3 bases: TGTGCCAGCTCACCACTTAGCCTAGCGGGAGGTCAGGACGAGCAGTTCTTC. This translates into CASSPLSLAGGQDEQFF.

The chain has TRBV30 and TRBJ1-2; the match to TRBD1 covers 8 bases. Germline values: CDR1 GTSNPN, CDR2 SVGIG (reference sequence). After removal of 1 base from V and 5 bases from J, the junction contained 6 bases not matched to a gene. This CDR3 comprises 14 residues. The CDR3 loop reads CAWSAPGGRYGYTF. The CDR3 bases are TGTGCCTGGAGTGCCCCAGGGGGCCGGTATGGCTACACCTTC. Supplemented by reference TRBV30 and TRBJ1-2, the full variable domain reads SQTIHQWPATLVQPVGSPLSLECTVEGTSNPNLYWYRQAAGRGLQLLFYSVGIGQISSEVPQNLSASRPQDRQFILSSKKLLLSDSGFYLCAWSAPGGRYGYTFGSGTRLTVV.

The gene calls are TRBV18 and TRBJ1-1; possible D gene TRBD1, 5 bases. Germline V gene lookup returns CDR1 KGHSH and CDR2 LQKENI. Trimming left V 1 base short and J 1 base short, with 7 bases between. This CDR3 has 14 amino acids. The CDR3 spells CASSPLQGNTEAFF. In nucleotides, the CDR3 is TGTGCCAGCTCACCACTGCAGGGGAACACTGAAGCTTTCTTT.

The DNA for the CDR3 is TGTGCCAGCAGCTTAGACAGAAGCAATGAGCAGTTCTTC. Protein sequence: CASSLDRSNEQFF. V usage is TRBV7-8 and J usage is TRBJ2-1; D not certain. The CDR3 spans 13 residues. Germline V gene sequence: CDR1 SGHVS, CDR2 FQNEAQ. The germline V and J ends were trimmed by 1 base and 6 bases, with 7 bases remaining between them.

The CDR3, as DNA: TGTGCCAGCAGTTTGTTTCCCGGGATTCAGCCCCAGCATTTT. Its protein product is CASSLFPGIQPQHF. The chain couples TRBV28 to TRBJ1-5; D gene ambiguous. The CDR3 contains 14 residues. Per germline, CDR1 MDHEN and CDR2 SYDVKM. V gave up 3 bases and J gave up 6 bases, with 12 bases separating them.

The rearrangement links TRBV6-5 to TRBJ2-6, with D unclear. V was pared by 0 bases and J by 0 bases, with 6 bases between. Germline CDR1 is MNHEY and CDR2 is SVGAGI. The CDR3 sequence is 16 residues long. CDR3 in amino acids: CASSYSTGSGANVLTF. For the CDR3, the DNA is TGTGCCAGCAGTTACTCGACGGGCTCTGGGGCCAACGTCCTGACTTTC.

V and J are TRBV6-5 and TRBJ2-7; TRBD2 agrees at 10 bases. Germline values: CDR1 MNHEY, CDR2 SVGAGI. CDR3 length equals 14 residues. J was trimmed by 0 bases and V by 6 bases; bases with no gene match: 2. Here the CDR3 DNA reads TGTGCCAGCAGGAGGACTAGCGGCTCCTACGAGCAGTACTTC. Its translation: CASRRTSGSYEQYF.

This clone was seen once. Because the CDR3 is missing its conserved closing phenylalanine or tryptophan, this is likely a read error. The rearrangement joins TRBV29-1 to TRBJ2-3; no firm D call. The length of the CDR3 is 13 residues. Germline CDR1 SQVTM, CDR2 ANQGSEA. V gave up 4 bases and J gave up 3 bases, with 11 bases separating them. The CDR3 protein is CSVGHALTDTQYV. DNA of the CDR3: TGCAGCGTTGGACATGCTCTGACAGATACGCAGTATGTT.

The J gene is TRBJ2-5, the V gene TRBV2; 9 bases map to TRBD1. Trimming removed 2 bases from V and 5 bases from J; junction bases left unmatched: 6. Germline lookup yields CDR1 SNHLY and CDR2 FYNNEI. The CDR3 length is 15 residues. CDR3 amino acids: CASSESTGGGETQYF. The CDR3 coding sequence is TGTGCCAGCAGTGAAAGCACAGGGGGCGGTGAGACCCAGTACTTC.

V and J are TRBV6-1 and TRBJ2-1; 9 bases align to TRBD1. The J segment lost 5 bases and the V segment lost 9 bases, leaving 8 bases of the junction unmatched. Germline values: CDR1 MNHNS, CDR2 SASEGT. The CDR3 extends over 14 amino acids. The CDR3 here is CASKRDRVNNEQFF. In DNA form, the CDR3 reads TGTGCCAGTAAGCGGGACAGGGTAAACAATGAGCAGTTCTTC.

This chain uses TRBV5-4 with TRBJ2-1, with 11 nucleotides matching TRBD2. Losses at the gene ends were 2 bases for V and 4 bases for J; bases not matched to a gene: 8. The CDR3 contains 17 residues. The germline V gene encodes CDR1 SGHNT and CDR2 YYREEE (reference sequence). CDR3 protein: CASSLAGTSGNYNEQFF. In nucleotides, the CDR3 is TGTGCCAGCAGCTTAGCTGGGACTAGCGGAAATTACAATGAGCAGTTCTTC.

The rearrangement joins TRBV6-5 to TRBJ2-1; maybe TRBD1 (5 bases). CDR1 and CDR2 from the germline V gene are MNHEY and SVGAGI. V dropped 7 bases and J dropped 3 bases, with 7 bases sitting between them. CDR3 length equals 12 residues. CDR3: CASTGYYNEQFF. The DNA for the CDR3 is TGTGCCAGCACAGGGTACTACAATGAGCAGTTCTTC.